This T cell receptor beta chain emerged from a study of blood T cell repertoires in COVID-19. Across the study: Acute and convalescent COVID-19 specimens originated in the United States, Italy and Spain.

In the original workflow: Reference gene primer amplification gave estimated nucleated cell counts. Assay: immunoSEQ multiplex PCR; the TCRdb copy retains only in-frame clones and omits some. The V and J calls and clone size were taken over from that table, and D and trimming were inferred from the DNA. The sample shows 250,000 to 300,000 clones, over 80% of them seen only once. With 11 bases clipped from V and 5 bases from J, the junction kept 16 bases outside the gene matches. The CDR3 sequence is 15 residues long. CDR1 is SNHLY, CDR2 FYNNEI, per germline. This chain joins TRBV2 and TRBJ2-7; 9 bases line up with TRBD2. The sequence came from a woman between 45 and 60 years old with COVID-19, enrolled during active disease. Input material: peripheral blood. This CDR3 reads CAPRPAGGTRHEQYF. CDR3 coding DNA: TGTGCCCCCCGGCCGGCGGGAGGGACAAGGCACGAGCAGTACTTC. The full variable domain, completed using reference TRBV2 and TRBJ2-7, is EPEVTQTPSHQVTQMGQEVILRCVPISNHLYFYWYRQILGQKVEFLVSFYNNEISEKSEIFDDQFSVERPDGSNFTLKIRSTKLEDSAMYFCAPRPAGGTRHEQYFGPGTRLTVT.